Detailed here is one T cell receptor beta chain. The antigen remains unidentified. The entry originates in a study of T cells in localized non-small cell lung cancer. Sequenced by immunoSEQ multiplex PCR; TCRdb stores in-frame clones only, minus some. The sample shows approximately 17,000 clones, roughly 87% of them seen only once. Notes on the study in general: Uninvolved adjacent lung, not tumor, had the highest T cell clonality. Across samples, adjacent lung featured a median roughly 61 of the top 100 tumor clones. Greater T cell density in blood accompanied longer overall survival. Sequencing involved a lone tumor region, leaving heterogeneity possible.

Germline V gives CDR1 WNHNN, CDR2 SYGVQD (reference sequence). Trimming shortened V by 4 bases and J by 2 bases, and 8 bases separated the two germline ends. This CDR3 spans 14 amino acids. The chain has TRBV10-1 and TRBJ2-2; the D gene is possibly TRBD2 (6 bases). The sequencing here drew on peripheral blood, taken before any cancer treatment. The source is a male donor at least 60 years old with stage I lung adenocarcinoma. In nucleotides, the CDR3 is TGCGCCAGCAGTGCCGGGGGAAACACCGGGGAGCTGTTTTTT. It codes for CASSAGGNTGELFF.